This T cell receptor beta chain was sequenced for a study of blood T cell repertoires in COVID-19. This table comes from immunoSEQ multiplex PCR, and its TCRdb copy is limited to in-frame clones, with some not included. The sample yields under 100,000 clones, around 85% seen once. Germline trimming cut 6 bases from V and 8 bases from J; bases unmatched to any gene: 8. Germline CDR1 is MNHNY and CDR2 is SVGAGI (reference sequence). This CDR3 is built from 14 residues. The source is a man older than 75 with active or convalescent COVID-19. The rearrangement uses TRBV6-6 and TRBJ2-7, with 12 bases lining up with TRBD2. Sequencing used peripheral blood. In DNA, the CDR3 is TGTGCCAGCAGCGCTGCTAGCGGGGGGGCCAAGCAGTACTTC. Protein product: CASSAASGGAKQYF.